A single sample is the source of the 11 T cell receptor beta chains below, sequenced in a study of immune evolution from preneoplasia to lung adenocarcinoma. Assay: immunoSEQ multiplex PCR; the TCRdb copy retains only in-frame clones and omits some. The data show 10,000 to 12,000 clones, with roughly four fifths seen just once and around 3.3% held by the top ten. The sample was FFPE minimally invasive lung adenocarcinoma tissue. The receptors here all came from a person between 65 and 79 years old with lung adenocarcinoma.

The rearrangement links TRBV29-1 to TRBJ2-5; the match to TRBD2 covers 14 bases. The CDR3 runs 14 residues. V lost 6 bases and J lost 9; bases outside the gene matches: 9. From germline, CDR1 is SQVTM and CDR2 ANQGSEA. This CDR3 reads CSVSGTSGSLPQYF. The CDR3 DNA reads as TGCAGCGTGAGCGGGACTAGCGGGAGTTTGCCCCAGTACTTC. Full variable domain (missing parts from reference TRBV29-1 and TRBJ2-5): SAVISQKPSRDICQRGTSLTIQCQVDSQVTMMFWYRQQPGQSLTLIATANQGSEATYESGFVIDKFPISRPNLTFSTLTVSNMSPEDSSIYLCSVSGTSGSLPQYFGPGTRLLVL.

The chain joins TRBV5-6 to TRBJ1-3; D is ambiguous. The CDR3 covers 13 residues. V was clipped by 6 bases and J by 4 bases, with 11 bases between them. CDR1 is SGHDT, CDR2 YYEEEE, per germline. The CDR3 nucleotides read TGTGCCAGCAAGCGGTTGTCCGGAAACACCATATATTTT. Amino acids: CASKRLSGNTIYF.

The chain joins TRBV27 to TRBJ1-4; 9 positions agree with TRBD1. V shed 6 bases, J shed 4 bases, and the junction held 3 bases outside the gene matches. CDR3 size: 14 residues. Per the germline V gene, CDR1 is MNHEY and CDR2 is SMNVEV (reference sequence). The CDR3 is CASRPTGGNEKLFF. The DNA of the CDR3 is TGTGCCAGCAGGCCGACAGGGGGTAATGAAAAACTGTTTTTT.

V is TRBV5-6 and J is TRBJ2-7, with TRBD1 matching over 7 bases. The junction had 6 bases not matched to a gene; V was cut back by 2 bases and J by 7 bases. Germline CDR1 reads SGHDT; CDR2 reads YYEEEE. The length of the CDR3 is 13 residues. The CDR3 region is CASSLAGQEEQYF. In DNA form, the CDR3 reads TGTGCCAGCAGCTTAGCTGGACAGGAAGAGCAGTACTTC.

This clone was detected a few times. The chain carries TRBV6-5 and TRBJ1-1; D is uncertain. The germline CDR1 and CDR2 sequences are MNHEY and SVGAGI. The CDR3 is 14 amino acids. The V end lost 5 bases, the J end lost 1 base, and 11 bases lay between the germline ends. The CDR3 is CASSPIDRNTEAFF. The CDR3, as DNA: TGTGCCAGCAGTCCCATTGACCGGAACACTGAAGCTTTCTTT.

The V gene is TRBV5-1, the J gene TRBJ2-7, with D perhaps matching TRBD1 (6 bases). Germline V gene data show CDR1 as SGHRS and CDR2 as YFSETQ. The CDR3 has 12 amino acids. V gave up 2 bases and J gave up 4 bases, with 7 bases separating them. The CDR3 protein is CASSFTGYEQYF. CDR3 coding DNA: TGCGCCAGCAGCTTTACAGGGTACGAGCAGTACTTC.

V and J are TRBV18 and TRBJ1-4; TRBD1 might be the D (5 bases). The V gene's germline CDR1 is KGHSH and CDR2 LQKENI. Trimming removed 3 bases from V and 5 bases from J, with 10 bases in between. This CDR3 comprises 14 residues. CDR3 sequence (DNA): TGTGCCAGCTCACCCTCGGGGCCCAATGAAAAACTGTTTTTT. Amino acid sequence: CASSPSGPNEKLFF. The full variable domain, with the rest looked up from reference TRBV18 and TRBJ1-4, is NAGVMQNPRHLVRRRGQEARLRCSPMKGHSHVYWYRQLPEEGLKFMVYLQKENIIDESGMPKERFSAEFPKEGPSILRIQQVVRGDSAAYFCASSPSGPNEKLFFGSGTQLSVL.

The rearrangement uses TRBV21-1 and TRBJ2-5; the DNA was not used to check the table's D call, TRBD2. TRBV21-1 is termed a pseudogene. The CDR3 has 15 residues. The chain's CDR3 is CASSKVVEPGETQYF. In DNA, the CDR3 is TGTGCCAGCAGCAAAGTGGTCGAGCCGGGGGAGACCCAGTACTTC.

The rearrangement uses TRBV28 and TRBJ1-1, with TRBD1 as a possible D gene (5 bases). CDR1 and CDR2 (germline): MDHEN, SYDVKM. The CDR3 is 13 residues long. The ends were cut back, 2 bases at V and 1 base at J, with 5 bases in the middle. CDR3 sequence reads: CASSLGGNTEAFF. DNA of the CDR3: TGTGCCAGCAGTTTAGGGGGGAACACTGAAGCTTTCTTT.

The chain uses TRBV6-1 and TRBJ1-1; 7 nucleotides agree with TRBD1. The ends lost 6 bases at V and 4 bases at J; junction bases unmatched: 8. CDR1 is MNHNS, CDR2 SASEGT, per germline. This CDR3 region has 14 residues. The CDR3 region has the DNA TGTGCCAGCAGCTTGACAGGGCTTAGCACTGAAGCTTTCTTT. Translated: CASSLTGLSTEAFF.

The rearrangement links TRBV5-1 to TRBJ1-2; possible D gene TRBD1, 6 bases. CDR3 length: 14 amino acids. V shed 2 bases and J shed 6 bases, with 14 bases lying between them. Germline assignment: CDR1 SGHRS and CDR2 YFSETQ. Here the CDR3 DNA reads TGCGCCAGCAGCTTTTGGGGGGGCGCGGATGGCTACACCTTC. Its protein product is CASSFWGGADGYTF.